The rows below give T cell receptor beta chains drawn from one sample of a study of OX40 agonist ivuxolimab in advanced cancers. Clones were read by immunoSEQ multiplex PCR, and TCRdb kept only the in-frame ones, dropping some. The table shows about 94,000 clones, with roughly 94% occurring only once. The source was CD4+ or CD8+ T cells sorted from blood, collected in a trial of the OX40 agonist ivuxolimab. Receptors originate from an adult with an advanced solid tumor such as melanoma, head and neck, liver or kidney cancer. Each CDR3 is given with its conserved first and last residue. Fields, in order: V gene, CDR3 length, D gene, J gene, CDR3 protein, CDR3 DNA. A D gene is named only where the DNA matches it firmly.

V: TRBV19; length: 19; D: NA; J: TRBJ1-5; CDR3: CASSIGGGPWGPSNQPQHF; DNA: TGTGCCAGTAGTATAGGCGGTGGCCCATGGGGGCCTAGCAATCAGCCCCAGCATTTT
V: TRBV29-1; length: 13; D: NA; J: TRBJ2-7; CDR3: CSVVIRGRYEQYF; DNA: TGCAGCGTCGTGATACGGGGAAGGTACGAGCAGTACTTC
V: TRBV9; length: 13; D: NA; J: TRBJ2-7; CDR3: CASSVMGSSEQYF; DNA: TGTGCCAGCAGCGTTATGGGGTCCTCCGAGCAGTACTTC
V: TRBV19; length: 15; D: NA; J: TRBJ2-1; CDR3: CASSNTGTISNEQFF; DNA: TGTGCCAGTAGTAACACCGGGACAATCTCCAATGAGCAGTTCTTC
V: TRBV27; length: 14; D: NA; J: TRBJ1-1; CDR3: CASSLDGLNTEAFF; DNA: TGTGCCAGCAGCCTGGACGGTCTGAACACTGAAGCTTTCTTT
V: TRBV30; length: 15; D: TRBD1; J: TRBJ1-4; CDR3: CAWSVRAGGNEKLFF; DNA: TGTGCCTGGAGTGTACGGGCAGGGGGTAATGAAAAACTGTTTTTT
V: TRBV5-4; length: 15; D: TRBD2; J: TRBJ2-1; CDR3: CASSLAGGYYNEQFF; DNA: TGTGCCAGCAGCTTAGCGGGAGGGTACTACAATGAGCAGTTCTTC
V: TRBV12-5; length: 13; D: NA; J: TRBJ1-1; CDR3: CASGPEVGTEAFF; DNA: TGTGCTAGTGGTCCCGAGGTAGGCACTGAAGCTTTCTTT
V: TRBV7-2; length: 14; D: NA; J: TRBJ2-1; CDR3: CASRIGLIGDEQFF; DNA: TGTGCCAGCAGGATCGGACTTATCGGCGATGAGCAGTTCTTC
V: TRBV7-2; length: 16; D: TRBD1; J: TRBJ1-5; CDR3: CASSYTGTGLNQPQHF; DNA: TGTGCCAGCAGTTATACCGGGACAGGGCTCAATCAGCCCCAGCATTTT